This TCR beta chain was identified during a study of tumor and adjacent non-tumor tissue in lung cancer. Study background: The cohort had 12 to 13 adenocarcinoma, a couple of squamous cell and 1 small cell patients. Study-wide results and limits: Tumor repertoires had a smaller top 100 clone share than normal lung. Compared with tumor, normal lung showed significantly lower TCR diversity.

This sample's RNA came from whole unsorted tissue. More than 3 cm separated this lung sample from the edge of the tumor. This clonotype is a singleton in its sample. Antigen: not known. The junction and the germline gene differ at one end; a read error may be behind it. This CDR3 region has 14 residues. Germline CDR1 SQVTM, CDR2 ANQGSEA. A modified ARM-PCR protocol with three rounds of nested PCR amplified TCRbeta. A single record per CDR3 protein comes from TCRdb applying MiXCR to the multiplex PCR reads. This sample has 70,000 to 95,000 distinct CDR3 sequences, with 76% found just once. The chain is built from TRBV29-1 and TRBJ2-1; 7 bases are shared with TRBD2. The receptor's source is a man between 65 and 79 years old with non-small cell lung cancer. Sequenced material: distant non-tumor lung tissue. The CDR3 spells CCAVGRGKKNEKFF. In DNA, the CDR3 is TGCTGCGCTGTGGGGAGGGGAAAAAAAAATGAGAAGTTCTTC.